These T cell receptor beta chains were read from a single sample in a study of blood T cells in healthy people across ages. TCRdb called the 5' RACE reads again in MiXCR, with one record for every CDR3 protein. The sample shows hundreds of thousands of distinct CDR3 sequences, more than 20% of them seen only once. A further study also used this sample, focusing on T cells of mothers and their children.

Material for sequencing was blood. Every receptor here comes from a boy younger than 18 in good health. Both conserved end residues are part of each CDR3. The D gene is left open where the match is weak. Part of the rows lack a size; the others show once, few, many or a class for expanded clones.

j_call,clone_size,v_call,d_call,cdr3_nt,cdr3_aa
TRBJ2-1,few,TRBV5-6,-,TGTGCCAGCAGCTTGTTACTTGTCGATGAGCAGTTCTTC,CASSLLLVDEQFF
TRBJ2-5,-,TRBV25-1,TRBD1,TGTGCCAGCAAGACAGGGCAAGAGACCCAGTACTTC,CASKTGQETQYF
TRBJ1-5,-,TRBV4-1,-,TGCGCCAGCAGCCACCGTTACCAAAGCGGGCAGCCCCAGCATTTT,CASSHRYQSGQPQHF
TRBJ2-5,-,TRBV29-1,TRBD1,TGCAGCGTTGAAGTACAGGGGGAAAAGACCCAGTACTTC,CSVEVQGEKTQYF
TRBJ1-1,few,TRBV4-1,-,TGCGCCAGCAGCCAAGGGGTAGGGAACACTGAAGCTTTCTTT,CASSQGVGNTEAFF
TRBJ2-3,-,TRBV7-3,-,TGTGCCAGCAGCCCCGTCGGCGGGTCCAACACAGATACGCAGTATTTT,CASSPVGGSNTDTQYF
TRBJ2-5,few,TRBV12-3/TRBV12-4,-,TGTGCCAGCATGATAGGGGAGACCCAGTACTTC,CASMIGETQYF
TRBJ2-1,few,TRBV27,TRBD2,TGTGCCAGCAGTATTGGCGGGAGAAATGAGCAGTTCTTC,CASSIGGRNEQFF
TRBJ1-4,few,TRBV20-1,-,TGCAGTGCTAGAGGCACTATGACAGGCTGGAAACTGTTTTTT,CSARGTMTGWKLFF
TRBJ2-7,few,TRBV4-3,-,TGCGCCAGCAGCCAAGATCATAGGGCCTACGAGCAGTACTTC,CASSQDHRAYEQYF
TRBJ2-7,few,TRBV29-1,TRBD2,TGCAGCATCCGGGACGGGGGGTGGTACGAGCAGTACTTC,CSIRDGGWYEQYF
TRBJ1-2,-,TRBV12-3/TRBV12-4,-,TGTGCCAGCAGTCCCCTAGTAGAATTCTATGGCTACACCTTC,CASSPLVEFYGYTF
TRBJ2-5,few,TRBV29-1,-,TGCAGCGTTGAATTACTAGCTCAGGCGGAGACCCAGTACTTC,CSVELLAQAETQYF
TRBJ2-5,few,TRBV7-9,-,TGTGCCAGCAGCCTGCTCAAGGGGGGGCCTGGGGAGACCCAGTACTTC,CASSLLKGGPGETQYF
TRBJ2-2,few,TRBV7-2,TRBD2,TGTGCCAGCAGCTTAGACCTAGCGGGAACCGGGGAGCTGTTTTTT,CASSLDLAGTGELFF
TRBJ2-1,few,TRBV27,-,TGTGCCAGCAGTTTCGGTTCTCCACTCTATAATGAGCAGTTCTTC,CASSFGSPLYNEQFF
TRBJ2-1,-,TRBV28,TRBD2,TGTGCCAGCAGCCCGCGGAGCGCGGGAGGATACAATGAGCAGTTCTTC,CASSPRSAGGYNEQFF
TRBJ2-7,-,TRBV18,TRBD2,TGTGCCAGCTCACGGGGTCTCGGGAGGGAATCCTACGAGCAGTACTTC,CASSRGLGRESYEQYF
TRBJ2-7,few,TRBV7-2,-,TGTGCCAGCAGCTCCTTTGCGCAACCAAACGAGCAGTACTTC,CASSSFAQPNEQYF
TRBJ2-3,-,TRBV20-1,-,TGCAGTGCTCCGACCGCAGATACGCAGTATTTT,CSAPTADTQYF
TRBJ2-7,few,TRBV6-2/TRBV6-3,TRBD1,TGTGCCAGCAGTTACCCCGGACAGGCCTACGAGCAGTACTTC,CASSYPGQAYEQYF
TRBJ2-5,few,TRBV3-1,-,TGTGCCAGCAGCCAAGGCGACTCCCTGGATGAGACCCAGTACTTC,CASSQGDSLDETQYF
TRBJ2-7,few,TRBV28,-,TGTGCCAGCAGTTTATTCACGGGTCAAAGAACCTACGAGCAGTACTTC,CASSLFTGQRTYEQYF
TRBJ1-6,-,TRBV6-5,-,TGTGCCACGACGGCGGGTTTAGGTTCACCCCTCCACTTT,CATTAGLGSPLHF
TRBJ2-7,few,TRBV3-1,TRBD1,TGTGCCAGCAGCGCGCCGGACAGGGGTTACTACGAGCAGTACTTC,CASSAPDRGYYEQYF
TRBJ2-7,few,TRBV4-2,TRBD1,TGTGCCAGCAGCCAAGATGGGGCGACAGGGGCCGGGATCGAGCAGTACTTC,CASSQDGATGAGIEQYF
TRBJ2-5,-,TRBV7-2,TRBD2,TGTGCCAGCAGCTTTTACGGACTAGGCGGCCAAGAGACCCAGTACTTC,CASSFYGLGGQETQYF
TRBJ2-1,few,TRBV9,-,TGTGCCAGCAGCGTAGACGGATTAGGGCACAATGAGCAGTTCTTC,CASSVDGLGHNEQFF
TRBJ2-6,-,TRBV4-1,-,TGCGCCAGCAGCCAAGAAGTGGGGGTGGACTCTGGAGCCAACGTCCTGACTTTC,CASSQEVGVDSGANVLTF
TRBJ2-1,-,TRBV11-1,TRBD2,TGTGCCAGCAGCTTAGGGTCAAAGGCGGGACTAGTCGGAAGTGAGCAGTTCTTC,CASSLGSKAGLVGSEQFF
TRBJ2-2,-,TRBV29-1,TRBD2,TGCAGCGTTACTAGCGGGAGGACCGGGGAGCTGTTTTTT,CSVTSGRTGELFF
TRBJ2-7,many,TRBV2,-,TGTGCCAGCAGCCCGGACAGCCCCTACGAGCAGTACTTC,CASSPDSPYEQYF
TRBJ1-4,few,TRBV28,TRBD1,TGTGCCAGCAGTTTGCGGCAGGGGGCTTCGGCTAATGAAAAACTGTTTTTT,CASSLRQGASANEKLFF